The source of this T cell receptor beta chain is a study of OX40 agonist ivuxolimab in advanced cancers. For the study in its entirety: Ivuxolimab was an agonistic, fully human IgG2 monoclonal antibody directed against OX40 (CD134), a costimulatory receptor. Patients were allowed to have had prior anti-PD-1, anti-PD-L1 or anti-CTLA-4 therapy, and approximately 40% of the dose-escalation patients had been treated with checkpoint inhibitors. Of the 50 to 55 dose-escalation patients, hepatocellular carcinoma was present in roughly 19, melanoma in approximately 15, renal cell carcinoma in 9 and head and neck cancer in 9. The paper reports the monotherapy dose-escalation portion (N of about 52 patients) of the phase I ivuxolimab trial. Intravenous ivuxolimab was administered to patients every 2 weeks at six dose levels: 0.01, 0.1, 0.3, 1.5, 3 and 10 mg/kg. Peripheral TCRbeta sequencing aimed to test whether ivuxolimab altered TCR sequence diversity and caused clonal T-cell expansion. A male proportion of 82.7% and a mean age of approximately 60 years, ranging from 23 to 79, were recorded for the dose-escalation cohort. Three dose-escalation patients achieved partial responses, one with hepatocellular carcinoma and two with cutaneous melanoma.

Points the paper makes about the study in general: Low levels of normalized T-cell clonal expansion were also seen in some patients who did not respond. Which antigens the clonally expanded peripheral T cells were specific for was not determined. At doses from 0.1 to 3.0 mg/kg, clonal expansion was seen in both CD4+ and CD8+ blood T cells between baseline and week 6. In partial responders in the 0.1-3.0 mg/kg groups, normalized peripheral clonal expansion was found to be among the lowest, especially among CD8+ T cells. After ivuxolimab, expanded clones were on average more numerous among CD8+ T cells than among CD4+ T cells.

Counted from cysteine to phenylalanine, this CDR3 has 16 amino acids. Left in the record is the CDR3 DNA by itself, 48 bases read in frame from the first base. Taken from the germline V gene (reference sequence), the CDR1 and CDR2 loops are SGHNT and YYREEE. The junction shows trimming of 0 bases on V and 4 bases on J, and the gene matches do not reach 2 bases of it. Patients with autoimmune disease history or receiving systemic immunosuppression were excluded from the trial. In every dose cohort, peripheral blood was drawn for TCR sequencing at baseline, cycle 4 day 1, and cycle 7 day 1. Samples came from an open-label, multicenter, first-in-human phase I dose-escalation trial of ivuxolimab. Adults with locally advanced or metastatic melanoma, renal cell, hepatocellular, or head and neck squamous cell carcinoma were enrolled in the trial. Before TCR sequencing, CD4+ T cells and CD8+ T cells were sorted from peripheral blood as separate populations.

Genomic DNA was extracted from sorted cells for sequencing of the TCRbeta CDR3 region. TCRbeta CDR3 regions were sequenced using the immunoSEQ Assay. TCRdb took over this immuneACCESS table, retaining in-frame rearrangements with V and J assigned. Such tables are incomplete; in checked studies, under half of the missing clones stem from an unresolved V gene, and the remainder is unexplained. For this sample there are about 82,000 clones; around 88% appear just once. The top ten clonotypes cover approximately 0.71% of the sample. This clone has only one observation. It has no known antigen specificity. No quality values exist for individual bases; no much larger clone is one base distant.

The sequence derives from an adult with an advanced solid tumor such as melanoma, head and neck, liver or kidney cancer. The V gene is TRBV5-4 and the J gene is TRBJ2-2; 11 bases in the middle match TRBD1. The sample consisted of CD4+ or CD8+ T cells sorted from blood, taken in a trial of the OX40 agonist ivuxolimab. The CDR3: CASSLGGTGGTGELFF. The nucleotides read TGTGCCAGCAGCTTGGGTGGGACAGGGGGCACCGGGGAGCTGTTTTTT.